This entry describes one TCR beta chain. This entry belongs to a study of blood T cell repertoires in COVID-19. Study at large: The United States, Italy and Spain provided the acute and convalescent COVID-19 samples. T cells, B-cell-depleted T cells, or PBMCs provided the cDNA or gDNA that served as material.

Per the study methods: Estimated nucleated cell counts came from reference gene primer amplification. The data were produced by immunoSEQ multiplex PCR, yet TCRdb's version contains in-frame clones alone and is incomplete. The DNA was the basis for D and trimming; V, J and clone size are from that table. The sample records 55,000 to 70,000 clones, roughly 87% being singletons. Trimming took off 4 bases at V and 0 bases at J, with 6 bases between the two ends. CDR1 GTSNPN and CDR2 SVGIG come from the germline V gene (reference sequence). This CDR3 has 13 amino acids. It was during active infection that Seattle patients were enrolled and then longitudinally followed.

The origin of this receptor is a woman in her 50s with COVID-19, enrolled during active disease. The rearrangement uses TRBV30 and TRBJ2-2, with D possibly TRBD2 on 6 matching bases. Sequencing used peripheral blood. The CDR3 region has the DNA TGTGCCTGGACTAGCGCGAACACCGGGGAGCTGTTTTTT. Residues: CAWTSANTGELFF.